A single sample gave rise to the 30 T cell receptor beta chains below, sequenced in a study of T cell clonality in common variable immunodeficiency. The protocol was immunoSEQ multiplex PCR, while the TCRdb copy is restricted to in-frame clones and leaves out a portion. The sample contains over 30,000 clones, none of them singletons. Sequenced: peripheral blood mononuclear cells. Receptors originate from a person aged 18 to 75 in good health.

This clone showed up many times. The read finishes 3 residues shy of the CDR3 end, and the germline J gene is used to complete it. The V call is TRBV30, the J call TRBJ2-1; D is unresolved. CDR3 size: 16 residues. Germline V gene lookup returns CDR1 GTSNPN and CDR2 SVGIG (reference sequence). Trimming cost V 3 bases and J 1 base, with 16 bases left between them. CDR3 sequence reads: CAWSDLLGWSYNEQFF. The sequenced part of the CDR3 DNA is TGTGCCTGGAGCGACCTCCTGGGCTGGTCCTACAATGAG.

In its sample, this clone was seen a few times. Read data end 3 residues before the CDR3 end; the end is taken from the germline J gene. The chain carries TRBV5-1 and TRBJ2-3; 12 bases match TRBD2. The CDR3 loop spans 15 amino acids. Per germline, CDR1 SGHRS and CDR2 YFSETQ. With V trimmed by 4 bases and J by 2 bases, 2 bases remained unmatched. The CDR3 DNA, read in part, is TGCGCCAGCAGCCGGACTAGCGGGAACACAGATACG. As protein: CASSRTSGNTDT. The full CDR3 sequence reads CASSRTSGNTDTQYF.

Concerning this clone: Read coverage stops 3 residues before the CDR3 terminus; the germline J gene supplies the remainder. V and J are TRBV19 and TRBJ2-3, with D tentatively TRBD2 (7 bases). The CDR3 is 14 amino acids. CDR1 is LNHDA, CDR2 SQIVND, per germline (reference sequence). This chain's CDR3 is CASTPGGLNQPQYF. Incomplete CDR3 DNA: TGTGCCAGTACCCCCGGGGGGCTAAATCAGCCG.

Points on this clone: Compared with germline, one end of the junction differs, possibly owing to a read error. The observed sequence ends 3 residues before the CDR3 terminus, with the missing tail filled in from the germline J gene. Different DNA sequences within this sample yield the same CDR3. The rearrangement uses TRBV5-1 and TRBJ1-3; D unresolved. Germline-derived CDR1 and CDR2 are SGHRS and YFSETQ. This CDR3 has 15 residues. CDR3 DNA (partial): TGCGCCAGCAGCTCCGCGGAGAGCTCTGGAAACACA. Encoded protein: CASSSAESSGNT. From start to end, the CDR3 is CASSSAESSGNTIYF.

This clone was counted at least ten times. Read coverage stops 3 residues before the CDR3 terminus; the germline J gene supplies the remainder. J is TRBJ1-2 and V is TRBV30; no reliable D call. The V and J ends lost 0 bases and 1 base respectively, with 3 bases between them. Germline assignment: CDR1 GTSNPN and CDR2 SVGIG (reference sequence). The CDR3 runs to 12 residues. CDR3 in amino acids: CAWSVHNYGYTF. Partial CDR3 DNA: TGTGCCTGGAGTGTTCATAACTATGGC.

This clone was recorded a few times. The read stops 3 residues short of the end of the CDR3; the missing end is completed from the germline J gene. The chain has TRBV29-1 and TRBJ2-5, with 13 nucleotides matching TRBD2. The CDR3 runs to 15 residues. Losses at the gene ends were 6 bases for V and 5 bases for J; bases not matched to a gene: 9. Germline lookup yields CDR1 SQVTM and CDR2 ANQGSEA. The CDR3: CSVGTSGGAGETQYF. The part of the CDR3 DNA that was read is TGCAGCGTCGGAACTAGCGGGGGGGCAGGGGAGACC.

This clone was recorded many times. The sequence runs out 3 residues before the end of the CDR3; the remainder is reconstructed from the germline J gene. This chain joins TRBV5-1 and TRBJ2-7, with 8 bases lining up with TRBD1. The junction had 4 bases not matched to a gene; V was cut back by 3 bases and J by 5 bases. This CDR3 is 13 amino acids long. Germline V gene data show CDR1 as SGHRS and CDR2 as YFSETQ. The CDR3: CASSYGQGNEQYF. CDR3 bases read: TGCGCCAGCAGCTATGGACAGGGAAACGAG.

In its sample, this clone was seen many times. The CDR3 here is CSARVGQGLVVKGKPQHF. Incomplete CDR3 DNA: TGCAGTGCTAGAGTAGGGCAGGGGCTAGTCGTCAAGGGGAAGCCC. V usage is TRBV20-1 and J usage is TRBJ1-5, with TRBD1 as a possible D gene (6 bases). The CDR3 is cut off 3 residues early in the read; its end comes from the germline J gene. Germline V gene lookup returns CDR1 DFQATT and CDR2 SNEGSKA (reference sequence). Trimming shortened V by 1 base and J by 8 bases, and 27 bases separated the two germline ends. This CDR3 is built from 18 residues.

At least ten counts were recorded for this clone. The read ends 3 residues early relative to the CDR3; the germline J gene fills the gap. The chain uses TRBV12-3 or TRBV12-4 and TRBJ2-7, with a possible D match to TRBD2 (6 bases). V lost 6 bases and J lost 3, with 18 bases in between. CDR3 length equals 15 residues. CDR3 DNA (partial): TGTGCCAGCAGCACCAGAGGAGGGGTTGGCTACGAG. Translating it yields CASSTRGGVGYE. The CDR3 in its entirety is CASSTRGGVGYEQYF.

This clone was seen a handful of times. From the germline J gene comes the end of the CDR3, since the read stops 3 residues before it. The chain carries TRBV11-2 and TRBJ2-3; TRBD2 matches 7 bases. The CDR3 sequence is 15 residues long. From germline, CDR1 is SGHAT and CDR2 FQNNGV. V dropped 4 bases and J dropped 5; count of bases not matched to a gene: 9. The sequenced part of the CDR3 DNA is TGTGCCAGCAGCTACTCTGGGGGGGGTGGAGATACG. Translated: CASSYSGGGGDT. In full, the CDR3 is CASSYSGGGGDTQYF. Full variable domain (missing parts from reference TRBV11-2 and TRBJ2-3): EAGVAQSPRYKIIEKRQSVAFWCNPISGHATLYWYQQILGQGPKLLIQFQNNGVVDDSQLPKDRFSAERLKGVDSTLKIQPAKLEDSAVYLCASSYSGGGGDTQYFGPGTRLTVL.

This clone has just a few counts. The read terminates 3 residues before the CDR3 end, so the remaining end is supplied by the germline J gene. The chain combines TRBV18 with TRBJ1-6; 9 nucleotides align to TRBD1. Trimming cost V 4 bases and J 9 bases; bases outside gene matches: 7. Germline V CDR1 and CDR2: KGHSH, LQKENI. The CDR3 covers 15 residues. CDR3 in amino acids: CASSLGQGSSSPLHF. The DNA read from the CDR3 is TGTGCCAGCTCACTTGGACAGGGGTCCAGTTCACCC.

Comments on this clone: The missing CDR3 end, 3 residues past where the read stops, is filled in from the germline J gene. The chain has TRBV11-2 and TRBJ2-5, with TRBD1 matching 9 bases. V was clipped by 6 bases and J by 4 bases; unmatched bases: 6. This CDR3 has 14 amino acids. CDR1 and CDR2 (germline): SGHAT, FQNNGV. This CDR3 is CASSSDRGSETQYF. Incomplete CDR3 DNA: TGTGCCAGCAGTTCCGACAGGGGGTCAGAGACC.

The table lists this clone with many counts. The junction and the germline gene differ at one end; a read error may be behind it. The CDR3 is cut off 3 residues early in the read; its end comes from the germline J gene. This chain connects TRBV6-2 or TRBV6-3 to TRBJ1-1; D is undetermined. This CDR3 spans 10 amino acids. Germline-derived CDR1 and CDR2 are MNHEY and SVGEGT. This CDR3 reads CASSDTEAFF. The CDR3 bases that were read are TGTGCCAGCAGTGACACGGAA.

This clone has only a few counts. The CDR3 end falls 3 residues outside the read, so it is completed with the germline J gene. The V gene is TRBV30, the J gene TRBJ2-3, with 9 bases identical to TRBD1. The CDR3 spans 15 residues. The germline gives CDR1 GTSNPN, CDR2 SVGIG (reference sequence). The CDR3 sequence: CAWSYPGTGSQPQYF. CDR3 bases read: TGTGCCTGGAGTTACCCCGGGACAGGGAGTCAGCCG. Supplemented by reference TRBV30 and TRBJ2-3, the full variable domain reads SQTIHQWPATLVQPVGSPLSLECTVEGTSNPNLYWYRQAAGRGLQLLFYSVGIGQISSEVPQNLSASRPQDRQFILSSKKLLLSDSGFYLCAWSYPGTGSQPQYFGPGTRLTVL.

This clone was detected ten times or more. With the read ending 3 residues before the CDR3 end, the germline J gene is used to fill in that end. This chain uses TRBV19 with TRBJ2-5, with 9 bases aligning to TRBD2. The ends lost 5 bases at V and 1 base at J; junction bases unmatched: 8. The CDR3 length is 16 residues. Per germline, CDR1 LNHDA and CDR2 SQIVND (reference sequence). CDR3 sequence: CASSGTGLATQETQYF. The part of the CDR3 DNA that was read is TGTGCCAGTAGTGGGACGGGACTAGCCACCCAAGAGACC.

About this clone: The CDR3 end is not reached by the read, which stops 3 residues before it; the germline J gene fills it in. V gene TRBV19 combines with J gene TRBJ1-4; D ambiguous. Germline V gene sequence: CDR1 LNHDA, CDR2 SQIVND (reference sequence). The V and J ends lost 3 bases and 9 bases respectively, with 17 bases between them. This CDR3 contains 15 residues. The CDR3 is CASSMQLAREKKLFF. CDR3 DNA, as far as it was read: TGTGCCAGTAGTATGCAGTTAGCGCGGGAAAAAAAA.

In regard to this clone: The read halts 3 residues ahead of the CDR3 end, with the missing end drawn from the germline J gene. V and J are TRBV7-6 and TRBJ2-1, with 13 bases that match TRBD2. The length of the CDR3 is 17 residues. Per the germline V gene, CDR1 is SGHVS and CDR2 is FNYEAQ. V was clipped by 5 bases and J by 1 base; unmatched bases: 5. The CDR3 DNA, read in part, is TGTGCCAGCAGCCCAAGGACTAGCGGGAGTTCCTACAATGAG. Translated: CASSPRTSGSSYNE. In full, the CDR3 reads CASSPRTSGSSYNEQFF.

This clone was picked up many times. The CDR3 end lies 3 residues beyond the end of the read and is filled in from the germline J gene. This rearrangement joins TRBV2 to TRBJ2-7, with TRBD2 as a possible D gene (6 bases). Per germline, CDR1 SNHLY and CDR2 FYNNEI. V was cut by 6 bases and J by 5 bases, with 20 bases left in between. The CDR3 has 15 amino acids. Here the CDR3 reads CASSSTGSGLHEQYF. The sequenced CDR3 bases are TGTGCCAGCAGCTCGACGGGTAGCGGACTACACGAG. The full variable domain, with the rest looked up from reference TRBV2 and TRBJ2-7, is EPEVTQTPSHQVTQMGQEVILRCVPISNHLYFYWYRQILGQKVEFLVSFYNNEISEKSEIFDDQFSVERPDGSNFTLKIRSTKLEDSAMYFCASSSTGSGLHEQYFGPGTRLTVT.

In this sample, this clone turned up a few times. The read comes to an end 3 residues before the CDR3 does, leaving the germline J gene to fill in the end. This chain links TRBV18 with TRBJ1-4, with a possible D match to TRBD1 (5 bases). Germline lookup yields CDR1 KGHSH and CDR2 LQKENI. This CDR3 has 16 residues. CDR3 region: CASSPNGGVHNSPLFF. Incomplete CDR3 DNA: TGTGCCAGCTCTCCCAACGGGGGGGTGCATAATTCACCA.

In the case of this clone: The read ends 3 residues before the CDR3 terminus; that terminus is restored from the germline J gene. The V and J genes are TRBV7-9 and TRBJ1-1; D is unclear. V shed 4 bases and J shed 0 bases, with 6 bases lying between them. Germline V gene sequence: CDR1 SEHNR, CDR2 FQNEAQ (reference sequence). CDR3 length: 13 residues. The DNA read from the CDR3 is TGTGCCAGCAGCTCCGGGTTGAACACTGAA. Protein product: CASSSGLNTE. The CDR3 as a whole reads CASSSGLNTEAFF.

As to this clone: Read data end 3 residues before the CDR3 end; the end is taken from the germline J gene. The chain couples TRBV7-9 to TRBJ2-7, with a possible D match to TRBD1 (5 bases). Trimming took 2 bases from V and 2 from J, leaving 13 bases between them. Germline V gene data show CDR1 as SEHNR and CDR2 as FQNEAQ (reference sequence). This CDR3 has 15 amino acids. Partial CDR3 DNA: TGTGCCAGCAGCTTAAGGGGTGCAGATACCTACGAG. This translates into CASSLRGADTYE. The entire CDR3 protein is CASSLRGADTYEQYF.

The table lists this clone with a few counts. From the germline J gene comes the end of the CDR3, since the read stops 3 residues before it. The chain recombines TRBV20-1 with TRBJ2-1, with 13 bases that match TRBD2. With 3 bases clipped from V and 9 bases from J, the junction kept 8 bases outside the gene matches. The CDR3 consists of 15 residues. Germline CDR1 and CDR2: DFQATT and SNEGSKA (reference sequence). Incomplete CDR3 DNA: TGCAGTGCTAGGACACTAGCGGGAGGGCCTGTTGAG. Translation gives CSARTLAGGPVE. The entire CDR3 protein reads CSARTLAGGPVEQFF.

This clone was recorded at least ten times. With the read ending 3 residues before the CDR3 end, the germline J gene is used to fill in that end. This chain joins TRBV7-2 and TRBJ1-1; no reliable D call. CDR1 is SGHTA and CDR2 is FQGNSA in the germline V gene. The CDR3 runs 12 residues. V lost 6 bases and J lost 1, with 6 bases in between. CDR3 bases read: TGTGCCAGCAGTCCCAAGAACACTGAA. It yields the protein CASSPKNTE. The whole CDR3 sequence is CASSPKNTEAFF.

This clone showed up many times. The read is 3 residues too short to cover the CDR3 end, so that end is filled in from the germline J gene. The chain employs TRBV5-1 and TRBJ1-1, with 7 bases aligning to TRBD1. Germline V CDR1 and CDR2: SGHRS, YFSETQ. This CDR3 is 11 amino acids long. The CDR3 loop reads CASSGDSLAFF. The covered CDR3 bases are TGCGCCAGCAGCGGGGACAGCTTA.

For this clone: The sequenced fragment ends 3 residues before the CDR3 boundary, so the rest is inferred from the germline J gene. The rearrangement links TRBV7-9 to TRBJ1-6; 7 bases agree with TRBD1. From germline, CDR1 is SEHNR and CDR2 FQNEAQ (reference sequence). This CDR3 comprises 14 residues. The J segment lost 6 bases and the V segment lost 5 bases, leaving 4 bases of the junction unmatched. The CDR3 loop reads CASSGQARNSPLHF. CDR3 bases read: TGTGCCAGCAGCGGACAGGCACGTAATTCACCC.

The sample holds many counts of this clone. The read gets to within 3 residues of the CDR3 end, and the germline J gene fills in the rest. The chain recombines TRBV30 with TRBJ1-4; maybe TRBD1 (6 bases). The CDR3 consists of 13 residues. From germline, CDR1 is GTSNPN and CDR2 SVGIG (reference sequence). The germline V and J ends were trimmed by 8 bases and 4 bases, with 14 bases remaining between them. The CDR3 protein is CAVHRALNEKLFF. The sequenced CDR3 bases are TGTGCCGTGCACAGGGCCCTTAATGAAAAA. The full variable domain, its missing parts supplied by reference TRBV30 and TRBJ1-4, is SQTIHQWPATLVQPVGSPLSLECTVEGTSNPNLYWYRQAAGRGLQLLFYSVGIGQISSEVPQNLSASRPQDRQFILSSKKLLLSDSGFYLCAVHRALNEKLFFGSGTQLSVL.

This clone was seen repeatedly, ten times or more. The CDR3 extends 3 residues past the end of the read, so its final part is completed from the germline J gene. The gene calls are TRBV29-1 and TRBJ1-2; D is uncertain. CDR1 and CDR2 from the germline V gene are SQVTM and ANQGSEA. The CDR3 runs 15 residues. Trimming took 3 bases from V and 6 from J, leaving 20 bases between them. This CDR3 is CSVDGKRALADGYTF. The sequenced CDR3 bases are TGCAGCGTTGACGGCAAAAGAGCCTTGGCGGATGGC.

This clone was seen only a few times. With the read ending 3 residues before the CDR3 end, the germline J gene is used to fill in that end. The chain employs TRBV7-2 and TRBJ2-3; D may be TRBD2 (5 bases). Looked up from germline, CDR1 is SGHTA and CDR2 is FQGNSA. The CDR3 has 14 residues. The DNA read from the CDR3 is TGTGCCAGCAGCTTAGTACGGGGAGAGCGGCCG. The encoded protein is CASSLVRGERP. The full CDR3 sequence reads CASSLVRGERPQYF.

This clone was observed at least ten times. The read gets to within 3 residues of the CDR3 end, and the germline J gene fills in the rest. The V gene is TRBV5-4, the J gene TRBJ2-1; 8 nucleotides match TRBD1. The CDR3 totals 15 residues. CDR1 and CDR2 (germline): SGHNT, YYREEE (reference sequence). With V trimmed by 0 bases and J by 5 bases, 4 bases remained unmatched. CDR3 amino acids: CASSLGPGGHNEQFF. Incomplete CDR3 DNA: TGTGCCAGCAGCTTGGGGCCAGGGGGCCACAATGAG.

Notes on this clone: From the germline J gene comes the end of the CDR3, since the read stops 3 residues before it. The genes are TRBV20-1 and TRBJ2-3; 16 bases are shared with TRBD2. The CDR3 consists of 18 residues. V was clipped by 2 bases and J by 4 bases; unmatched bases: 9. The germline gives CDR1 DFQATT, CDR2 SNEGSKA (reference sequence). Incomplete CDR3 DNA: TGCAGTGCTAGATCCTTGGGACTAGCGGGGGGGTTCGCAGATACG. As protein: CSARSLGLAGGFADT. From start to end, the CDR3 is CSARSLGLAGGFADTQYF.